These T cell receptor beta chains were read from a single sample in a study of T cells after yellow fever vaccination. In TCRdb, the 5' RACE reads were re-called with MiXCR into one record per CDR3 protein. The sample consists of 150,000 to 200,000 distinct CDR3 sequences, around 7% of them appearing once. The sample in question was CD4+ T cells sorted from PBMCs, obtained about 5 days after the first yellow fever vaccination. These receptors all come from a man aged 18-30 years who received the YFV17D yellow fever vaccine. Both conserved end residues are part of each CDR3. D genes are given only for firm matches. Clone size appears in some rows only: once, few, many, or a class for an expanded clone.

>TRBJ1-5|-|TRBV20-1|many
TGCAGTGCTAGTGGGCAGGGACAAGATCAGCCCCAGCATTTT
CSASGQGQDQPQHF
>TRBJ2-4|TRBD1|TRBV7-2|many
TGTGCCAGCAGCCCGGTACAGGGGGCAGGAGCCAAAAACATTCAGTACTTC
CASSPVQGAGAKNIQYF
>TRBJ1-2|-|TRBV13|-
TGTGCCAGCAGCTTAGATGCCGAAGCGACCCTATATGGCTACACCTTC
CASSLDAEATLYGYTF
>TRBJ1-2|-|TRBV15|few
TGTGCCACCAGCAGAGGTGCGGGGAAGGGTGGCTACACCTTC
CATSRGAGKGGYTF
>TRBJ1-6|TRBD1|TRBV5-6|many
TGTGCCAGCAGCCGGTACGGGACAGGCGAATCACCCCTCCACTTT
CASSRYGTGESPLHF
>TRBJ2-5|-|TRBV9|-
TGTGCCAGCAGCGTAGCTGGGCAGACCCAAGAGACCCAGTACTTC
CASSVAGQTQETQYF
>TRBJ1-2|-|TRBV20-1|many
TGCAGTGCTATTCCAGCCAACTATGGCTACACCTTC
CSAIPANYGYTF
>TRBJ1-6|-|TRBV7-9|few
TGTGCCAGCAGCTTTGGGGCAGATAATTCACCCCTCCACTTT
CASSFGADNSPLHF
>TRBJ1-2|-|TRBV5-3|few
TGTGCCATGAGCCTTGGACCGCTCTATGGCTACACCTTC
CAMSLGPLYGYTF
>TRBJ2-5|-|TRBV7-2|-
TGTGCCAGCAGCTCGTGGGCGCACTACCCAGAGACCCAGTACTTC
CASSSWAHYPETQYF
>TRBJ2-1|TRBD2|TRBV4-3|many
TGCGCCAGCAGCCAAGACGGGGGGGCCTACAATGAGCAGTTCTTC
CASSQDGGAYNEQFF
>TRBJ2-3|TRBD2|TRBV7-3|many
TGTGCCAGCAGCTTATGGAGCGGGGGGCCCTTCACAGATACGCAGTATTTT
CASSLWSGGPFTDTQYF
>TRBJ2-3|TRBD2|TRBV6-1|-
TGTGCCAGCAGTGGCCAGACCGGGACTAGGGATACGCAGTATTTT
CASSGQTGTRDTQYF
>TRBJ2-5|-|TRBV5-6|few
TGTGCCAGCAGCTTGCGGTCTGAAGAGACCCAGTACTTC
CASSLRSEETQYF
>TRBJ2-2|-|TRBV5-1|many
TGCGCCAGCAGCTTGCTTCAGTCGAACACCGGGGAGCTGTTTTTT
CASSLLQSNTGELFF
>TRBJ1-1|-|TRBV18|-
TGTGCCAGCTCACCATTCGAACAGAACACTGAAGCTTTCTTT
CASSPFEQNTEAFF
>TRBJ1-1|-|TRBV5-1|-
TGCGCCAGCAGCTTGGCGGGCAGATCAGAAGCTTTCTTT
CASSLAGRSEAFF
>TRBJ1-1|-|TRBV4-1|many
TGCGCCAGCAGCCAAGATCAATTTCTGACGGGAAAAAAAAGTCAACGGCGGGGAGCTTTCTTT
CASSQDQFLTGKKSQRRGAFF
>TRBJ1-6|-|TRBV2|many
TGTGCCAGCATTCCCAGAGATAATTCACCCCTCCACTTT
CASIPRDNSPLHF
>TRBJ1-3|-|TRBV20-1|many
TGCAGTGCCAGGGACGGCGGGGCCTTTGGAAACACCATATATTTT
CSARDGGAFGNTIYF
>TRBJ2-2|-|TRBV2|-
TGTGCCAGCGGGACTTATTACAACACCGGGGAGCTGTTTTTT
CASGTYYNTGELFF
>TRBJ2-3|TRBD2|TRBV7-3|many
TGTGCCAGCAGCTTATTTAGCGGGGAAGGCACGCAGTATTTT
CASSLFSGEGTQYF
>TRBJ1-2|TRBD1|TRBV3-1|few
TGTGCCAGCAGCCAAGCCGCACGACAGGGGGCAGAGGGCTACACCTTC
CASSQAARQGAEGYTF
>TRBJ1-4|-|TRBV19|many
TGTGCCAGTAGTATGGGTGGGGCAGAAGCTAATGAAAAACTGTTTTTT
CASSMGGAEANEKLFF
>TRBJ1-6|TRBD1|TRBV7-8|many
TGTGCCAGCAAGACAGGGTCTCTCCCCCTCCACTTT
CASKTGSLPLHF
>TRBJ2-1|-|TRBV18|many
TGTGCCAGCTCACCTAGAGATTACAATGAGCAGTTCTTC
CASSPRDYNEQFF
>TRBJ2-7|TRBD2|TRBV18|many
TGTGCCAGCTCACCACCCCAGCGGGAGCCCGACGAGCAGTACTTC
CASSPPQREPDEQYF
>TRBJ1-6|-|TRBV5-5|many
TGTGCCAGCACCCCCTGGCAGGACAGCAGCCATTCACCCCTCCACTTT
CASTPWQDSSHSPLHF
>TRBJ2-7|TRBD1|TRBV11-2|-
TGTGCCAGCAGCTTCCCCGGACAGGGTAGGGAGCAGTACTTC
CASSFPGQGREQYF
>TRBJ1-2|-|TRBV7-9|few
TGTGCCAGCAGCCCTAATGCTAACTATGGCTACACCTTC
CASSPNANYGYTF
>TRBJ1-1|-|TRBV7-2|many
TGTGCCAGCAGCTTAGTTTCGACGGGGAGCAGCACTGAAGCTTTCTTT
CASSLVSTGSSTEAFF